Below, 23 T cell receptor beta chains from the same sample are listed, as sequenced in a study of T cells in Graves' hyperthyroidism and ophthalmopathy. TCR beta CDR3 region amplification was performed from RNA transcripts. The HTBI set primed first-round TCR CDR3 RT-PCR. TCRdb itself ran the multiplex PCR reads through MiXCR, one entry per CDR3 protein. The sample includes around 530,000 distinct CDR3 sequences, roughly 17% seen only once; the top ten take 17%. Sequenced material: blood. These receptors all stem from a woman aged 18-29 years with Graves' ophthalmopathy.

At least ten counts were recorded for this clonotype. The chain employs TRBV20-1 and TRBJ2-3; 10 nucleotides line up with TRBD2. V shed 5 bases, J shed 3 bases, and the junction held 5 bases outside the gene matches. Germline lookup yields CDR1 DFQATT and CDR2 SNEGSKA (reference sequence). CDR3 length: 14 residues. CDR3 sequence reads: CSALAGDETDTQYF. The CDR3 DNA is TGCAGTGCTCTAGCGGGAGATGAGACAGATACGCAGTATTTT.

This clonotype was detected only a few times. Written as DNA, the CDR3 is TGTGCCAGTAGCACTGGACCGGTAGAAAAACTGTTTTTT. This translates into CASSTGPVEKLFF. This sequence joins TRBV19 and TRBJ1-4, with D unclear. The germline gives CDR1 LNHDA, CDR2 SQIVND (reference sequence). Between the trimmed V and J ends, which lost 6 bases and 8 bases, there was a span of 13 bases. This CDR3 is 13 amino acids long.

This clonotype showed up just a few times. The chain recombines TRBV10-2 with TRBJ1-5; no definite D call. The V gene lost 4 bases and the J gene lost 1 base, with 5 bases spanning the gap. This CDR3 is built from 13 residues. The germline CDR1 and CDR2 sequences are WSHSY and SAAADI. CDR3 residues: CASSVSSNQPQHF. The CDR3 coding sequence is TGCGCCAGCAGTGTTAGCAGCAATCAGCCCCAGCATTTT.

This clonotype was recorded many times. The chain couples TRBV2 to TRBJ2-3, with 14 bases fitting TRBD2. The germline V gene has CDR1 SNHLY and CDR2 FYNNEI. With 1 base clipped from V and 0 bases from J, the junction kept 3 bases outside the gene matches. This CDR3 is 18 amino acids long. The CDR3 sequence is CASSEGLAGGPSTDTQYF. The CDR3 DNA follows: TGTGCCAGCAGTGAAGGACTAGCGGGGGGGCCGAGCACAGATACGCAGTATTTT.

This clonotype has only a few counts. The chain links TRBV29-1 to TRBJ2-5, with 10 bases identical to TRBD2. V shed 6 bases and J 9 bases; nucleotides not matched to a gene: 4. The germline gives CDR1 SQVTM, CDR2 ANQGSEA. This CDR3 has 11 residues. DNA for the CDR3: TGCAGCGTGCCTCTAGCGGGAGCCCAGTACTTC. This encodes CSVPLAGAQYF.

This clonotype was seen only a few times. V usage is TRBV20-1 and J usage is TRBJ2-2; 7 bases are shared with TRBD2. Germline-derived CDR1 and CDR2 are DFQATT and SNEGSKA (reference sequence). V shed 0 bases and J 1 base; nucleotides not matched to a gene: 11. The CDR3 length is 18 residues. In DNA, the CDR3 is TGCAGTGCTAGAGATCCCTCTACTAGCGCTAAGAACACCGGGGAGCTGTTTTTT. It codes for CSARDPSTSAKNTGELFF.

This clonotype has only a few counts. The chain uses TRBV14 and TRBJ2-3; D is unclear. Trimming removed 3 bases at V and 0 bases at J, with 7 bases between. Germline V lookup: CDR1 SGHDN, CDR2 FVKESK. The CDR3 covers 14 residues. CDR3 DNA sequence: TGTGCCAGCAGCCACGGACCGAGCACAGATACGCAGTATTTT. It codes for CASSHGPSTDTQYF.

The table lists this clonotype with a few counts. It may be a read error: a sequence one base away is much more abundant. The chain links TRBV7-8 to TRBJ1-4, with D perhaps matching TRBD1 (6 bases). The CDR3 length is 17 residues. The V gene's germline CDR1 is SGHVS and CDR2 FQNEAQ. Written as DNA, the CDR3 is TGTGCCAGCAGCTTAGACCAAAAGGGGGTATACGGTGAAAAACTGTCTTTT. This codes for CASSLDQKGVYGEKLSF. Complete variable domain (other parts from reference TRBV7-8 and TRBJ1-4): GAGVSQSPRYKVAKRGQDVALRCDPISGHVSLFWYQQALGQGPEFLTYFQNEAQLDKSGLPSDRFFAERPEGSVSTLKIQRTQQEDSAVYLCASSLDQKGVYGEKLSFGSGTQLSVL.

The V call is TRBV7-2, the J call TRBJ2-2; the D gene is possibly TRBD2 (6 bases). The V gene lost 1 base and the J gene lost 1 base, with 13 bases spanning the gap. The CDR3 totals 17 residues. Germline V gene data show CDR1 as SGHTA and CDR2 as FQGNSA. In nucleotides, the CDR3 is TGTGCCAGCAGCTTAGAACCGGGGACTGAGAACACCGGGGAGCTGTTTTTT. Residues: CASSLEPGTENTGELFF.

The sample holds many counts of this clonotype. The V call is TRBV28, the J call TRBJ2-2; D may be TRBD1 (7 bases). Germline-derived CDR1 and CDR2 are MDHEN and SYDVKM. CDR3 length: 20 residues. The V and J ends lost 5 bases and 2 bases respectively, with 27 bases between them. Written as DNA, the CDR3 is TGTGCCAGCAGTAACCCCCGGGGGAAGCAGGGACAGAGCAACACCGGGGAGCTGTTTTTT. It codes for CASSNPRGKQGQSNTGELFF. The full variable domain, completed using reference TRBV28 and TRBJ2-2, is DVKVTQSSRYLVKRTGEKVFLECVQDMDHENMFWYRQDPGLGLRLIYFSYDVKMKEKGDIPEGYSVSREKKERFSLILESASTNQTSMYLCASSNPRGKQGQSNTGELFFGEGSRLTVL.

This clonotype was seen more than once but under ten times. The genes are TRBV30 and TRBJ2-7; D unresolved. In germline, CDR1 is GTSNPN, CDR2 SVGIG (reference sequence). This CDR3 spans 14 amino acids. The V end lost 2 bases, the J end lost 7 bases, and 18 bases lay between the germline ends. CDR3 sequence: CAWSNWSTPDEQYF. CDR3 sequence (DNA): TGTGCCTGGAGTAACTGGTCTACTCCAGATGAGCAGTACTTC. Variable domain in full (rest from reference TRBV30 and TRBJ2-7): SQTIHQWPATLVQPVGSPLSLECTVEGTSNPNLYWYRQAAGRGLQLLFYSVGIGQISSEVPQNLSASRPQDRQFILSSKKLLLSDSGFYLCAWSNWSTPDEQYFGPGTRLTVT.

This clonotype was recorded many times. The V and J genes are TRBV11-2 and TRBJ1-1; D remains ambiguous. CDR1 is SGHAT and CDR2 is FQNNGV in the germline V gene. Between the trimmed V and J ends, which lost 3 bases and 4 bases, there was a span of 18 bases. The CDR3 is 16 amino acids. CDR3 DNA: TGTGCCAGCAGCTTTGCCCCGGACCGCCCGTCCACTGAAGCTTTCTTT. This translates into CASSFAPDRPSTEAFF.

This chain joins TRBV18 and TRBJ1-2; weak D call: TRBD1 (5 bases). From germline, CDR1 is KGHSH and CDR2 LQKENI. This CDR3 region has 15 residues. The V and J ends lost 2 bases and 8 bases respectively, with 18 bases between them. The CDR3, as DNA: TGTGCCAGCTCACCAGCTGAGAGGGGTGAAGGCGGCTACACCTTC. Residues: CASSPAERGEGGYTF. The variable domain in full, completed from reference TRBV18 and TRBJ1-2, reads NAGVMQNPRHLVRRRGQEARLRCSPMKGHSHVYWYRQLPEEGLKFMVYLQKENIIDESGMPKERFSAEFPKEGPSILRIQQVVRGDSAAYFCASSPAERGEGGYTFGSGTRLTVV.

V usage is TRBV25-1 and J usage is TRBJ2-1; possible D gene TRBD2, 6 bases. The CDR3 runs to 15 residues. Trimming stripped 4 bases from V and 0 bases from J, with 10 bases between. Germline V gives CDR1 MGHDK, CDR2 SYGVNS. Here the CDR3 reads CASSASVSSYNEQFF. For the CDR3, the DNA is TGTGCCAGCAGTGCTAGCGTTAGCTCCTACAATGAGCAGTTCTTC.

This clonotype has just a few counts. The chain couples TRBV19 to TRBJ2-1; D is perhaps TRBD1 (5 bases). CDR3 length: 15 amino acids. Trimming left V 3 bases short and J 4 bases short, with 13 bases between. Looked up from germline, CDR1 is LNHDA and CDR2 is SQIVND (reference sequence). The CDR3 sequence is CASSIGQARYNEQFF. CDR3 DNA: TGTGCCAGTAGTATTGGACAAGCCCGTTACAATGAGCAGTTCTTC.

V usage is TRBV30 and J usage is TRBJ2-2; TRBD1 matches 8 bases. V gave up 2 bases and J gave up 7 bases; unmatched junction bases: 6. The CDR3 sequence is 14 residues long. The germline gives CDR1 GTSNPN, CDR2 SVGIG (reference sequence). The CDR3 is CAWSTGQGGGELFF. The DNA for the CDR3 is TGTGCCTGGAGTACAGGACAGGGAGGCGGGGAGCTGTTTTTT.

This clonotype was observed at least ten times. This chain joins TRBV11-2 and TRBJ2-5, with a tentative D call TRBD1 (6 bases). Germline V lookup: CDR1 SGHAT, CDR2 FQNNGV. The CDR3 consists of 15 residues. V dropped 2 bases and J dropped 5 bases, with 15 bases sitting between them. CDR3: CASSLIVEGVETQYF. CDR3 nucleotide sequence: TGTGCCAGCAGCTTAATTGTCGAGGGGGTTGAGACCCAGTACTTC.

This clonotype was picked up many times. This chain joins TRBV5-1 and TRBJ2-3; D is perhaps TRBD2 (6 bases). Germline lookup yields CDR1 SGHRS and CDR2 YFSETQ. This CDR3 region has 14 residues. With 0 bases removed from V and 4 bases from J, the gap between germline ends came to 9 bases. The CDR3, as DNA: TGCGCCAGCAGCTTGGGCGGAGGGTCAGATACGCAGTATTTT. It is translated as CASSLGGGSDTQYF.

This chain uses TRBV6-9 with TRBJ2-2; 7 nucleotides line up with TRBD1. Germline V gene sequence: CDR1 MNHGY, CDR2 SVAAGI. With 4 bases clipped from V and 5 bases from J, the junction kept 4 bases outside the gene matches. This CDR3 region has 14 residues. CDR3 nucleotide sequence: TGTGCCAGCAGTTTATACAGGGGAACCGGGGAGCTGTTTTTT. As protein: CASSLYRGTGELFF.

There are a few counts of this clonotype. CDR3 DNA sequence: TGTGCCAGCAGCACGGAGGGGGCAGAGACCCAGTACTTC. Residues: CASSTEGAETQYF. The chain uses TRBV9 and TRBJ2-5; a weak D match, TRBD1 (7 bases). With 4 bases removed from V and 4 bases from J, the gap between germline ends came to 11 bases. This CDR3 has 13 amino acids. Per the germline V gene, CDR1 is SGDLS and CDR2 is YYNGEE.

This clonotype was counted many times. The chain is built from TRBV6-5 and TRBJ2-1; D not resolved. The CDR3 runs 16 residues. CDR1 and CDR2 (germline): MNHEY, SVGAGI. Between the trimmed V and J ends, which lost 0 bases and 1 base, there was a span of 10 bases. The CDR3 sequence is CASSYSRAASYNEQFF. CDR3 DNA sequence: TGTGCCAGCAGTTACTCAAGGGCAGCGTCCTACAATGAGCAGTTCTTC.

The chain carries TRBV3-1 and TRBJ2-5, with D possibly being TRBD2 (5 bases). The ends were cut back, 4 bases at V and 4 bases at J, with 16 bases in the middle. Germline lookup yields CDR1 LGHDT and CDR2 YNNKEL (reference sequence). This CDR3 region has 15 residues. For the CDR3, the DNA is TGTGCCAGCAGCCCCGGAGGATTCAAAGGAGAGACCCAGTACTTC. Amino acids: CASSPGGFKGETQYF.

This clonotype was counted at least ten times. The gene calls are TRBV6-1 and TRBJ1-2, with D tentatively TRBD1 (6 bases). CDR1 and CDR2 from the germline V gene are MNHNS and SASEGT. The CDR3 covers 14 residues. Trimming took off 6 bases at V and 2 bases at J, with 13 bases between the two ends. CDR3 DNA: TGTGCCAGCAGCTACGGGGGGGCGAACTATGGCTACACCTTC. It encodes CASSYGGANYGYTF.